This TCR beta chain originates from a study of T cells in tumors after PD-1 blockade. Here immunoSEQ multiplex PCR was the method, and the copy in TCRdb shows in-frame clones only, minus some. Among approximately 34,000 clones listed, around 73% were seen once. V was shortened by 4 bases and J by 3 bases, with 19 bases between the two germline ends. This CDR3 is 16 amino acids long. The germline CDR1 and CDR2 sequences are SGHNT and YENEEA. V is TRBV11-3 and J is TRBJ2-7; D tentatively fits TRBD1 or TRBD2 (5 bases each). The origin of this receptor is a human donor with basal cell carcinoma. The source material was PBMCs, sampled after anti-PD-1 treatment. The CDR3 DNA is TGTGCCAGCAGCTGGGACCGATTGGCCCCCCACTACGAGCAGTACTTC. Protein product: CASSWDRLAPHYEQYF.